This TCR beta chain was sequenced for a study of T cells in Graves' hyperthyroidism and ophthalmopathy. The CDR3 covers 15 residues. The V segment lost 4 bases and the J segment 0 bases; nucleotides outside the gene matches: 5. Germline CDR1 SGHNT, CDR2 YYREEE (reference sequence). Findings of the study overall: Classification by a 13 V-J model distinguished ophthalmopathy from stable hyperthyroidism. The blood repertoire included most of the expanded thyroid clonotypes above 0.001.

The PBMCs were sourced from fresh peripheral blood (about 9.7 ml). Using RNA transcripts as the source, TCR beta CDR3 regions were amplified. The HTBI primer set served for first-round RT-PCR of the TCR CDR3. TCRdb independently ran MiXCR on the multiplex PCR reads; one entry per CDR3 protein. Of more than 350,000 distinct CDR3 sequences listed, roughly 15% are singletons. This clonotype was counted at least ten times. Its antigen remains unidentified. V is TRBV5-4 and J is TRBJ2-3; 7 nucleotides align to TRBD1. The sequenced sample consisted of blood. The TCR comes from a woman aged 25-40 years with Graves' ophthalmopathy. As DNA, the CDR3 is TGTGCCAGCAGCCTCAAGACAGGGAGCACAGATACGCAGTATTTT. Amino acids: CASSLKTGSTDTQYF.